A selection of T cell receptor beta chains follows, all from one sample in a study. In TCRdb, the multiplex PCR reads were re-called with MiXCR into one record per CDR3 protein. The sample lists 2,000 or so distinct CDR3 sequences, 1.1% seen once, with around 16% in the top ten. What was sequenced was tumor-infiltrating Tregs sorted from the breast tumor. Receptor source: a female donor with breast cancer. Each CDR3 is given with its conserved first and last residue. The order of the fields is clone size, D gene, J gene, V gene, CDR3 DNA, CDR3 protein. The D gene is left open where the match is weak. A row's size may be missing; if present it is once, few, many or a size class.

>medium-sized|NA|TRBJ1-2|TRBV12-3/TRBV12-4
TGTGCCAGCAGTTACTTCGGACAAGTGGTCTATGGCTACACCTTC
CASSYFGQVVYGYTF
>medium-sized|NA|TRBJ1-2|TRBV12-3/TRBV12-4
TGTGCCAGCAGTTTAGTGGGTTATGGCTACACCTTC
CASSLVGYGYTF
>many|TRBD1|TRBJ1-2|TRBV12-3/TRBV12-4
TGTGCCAGCAGACCGGGGCGGACAGGGTCGGAGGGCTACACCTTC
CASRPGRTGSEGYTF
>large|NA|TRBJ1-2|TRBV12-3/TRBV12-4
TGTGCCAGCAGTCCTCGGGACGGGAGCAGGGGTGGCTACACCTTC
CASSPRDGSRGGYTF
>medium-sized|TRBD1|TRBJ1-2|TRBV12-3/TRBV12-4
TGTGCCAGCAGAGACCTCGGGACAGCGACCTATGGCTACACCTTC
CASRDLGTATYGYTF
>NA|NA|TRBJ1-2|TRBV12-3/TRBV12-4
TGTGCCAGCAGTGGACAGCAACGTTATGGCTACACCTTC
CASSGQQRYGYTF
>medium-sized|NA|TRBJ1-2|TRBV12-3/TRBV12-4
TGTGCCAGCAGTTCGTCAGCGCGTTCTTATGGCTACACCTTC
CASSSSARSYGYTF
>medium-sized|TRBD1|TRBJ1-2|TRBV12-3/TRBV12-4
TGTGCCAGCAGTTTGAGGACAGGGTTCTCCTATGGCTACACCTTC
CASSLRTGFSYGYTF
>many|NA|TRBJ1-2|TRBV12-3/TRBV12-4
TGTGCCAGCAGTCAGGGTTCAGGCTACACCTTC
CASSQGSGYTF
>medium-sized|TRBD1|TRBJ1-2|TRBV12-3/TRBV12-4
TGTGCCAGCAGTCAAACCCCTGGACAGGGTCGCGACTATGGCTACACCTTC
CASSQTPGQGRDYGYTF